The 13 T cell receptor beta chains below were found in one sample sequenced in a study of blood T cell repertoires in COVID-19. Clones were sequenced by immunoSEQ multiplex PCR, and TCRdb holds only the in-frame ones, with some missing. The sample lists about 150,000 clones, 80% to 90% seen once, with around 4.2% in the top ten. The sequenced material came from PBMCs or T cells enriched from blood (not recorded which). The source of these receptors is a man aged 45-65 years who had recovered from COVID-19.

The chain links TRBV11-2 to TRBJ2-1; 8 positions agree with TRBD2. Per the germline V gene, CDR1 is SGHAT and CDR2 is FQNNGV. The length of the CDR3 is 17 residues. Germline trimming cut 3 bases from V and 2 bases from J; bases unmatched to any gene: 9. The CDR3 reads CASSFLYGAGAYNEQFF. The CDR3 DNA sequence: TGTGCCAGCAGCTTCCTGTACGGAGCGGGAGCCTACAATGAGCAGTTCTTC.

This clone was recorded a few times. A much larger clone is a single base away; this may be a read error. The identical CDR3 is also encoded by other nucleotide sequences in the sample. The chain joins TRBV11-3 to TRBJ2-7, with TRBD1 matching 11 bases. CDR1 is SGHNT and CDR2 is YENEEA in the germline V gene. The CDR3 is 13 residues long. Trimming at V came to 4 bases and at J to 5 bases, leaving 1 base not matched to a gene. CDR3 loop: CASSSGQGDEQYF. In DNA, the CDR3 is TGTGCCAGCAGCTCGGGACAGGGGGACGAGCAGTACTTC.

This clone was seen only once. This same CDR3 is encoded by further DNA sequences in the sample. The rearrangement joins TRBV4-3 to TRBJ1-2; the D gene is possibly TRBD1 (6 bases). Germline V lookup: CDR1 LGHNA, CDR2 YSLEER. This CDR3 is 13 amino acids long. Trimming removed 6 bases from V and 2 bases from J, with 10 bases in between. CDR3 residues: CASSLGQNYGYTF. CDR3 nucleotide sequence: TGCGCCAGCAGTCTCGGACAGAACTATGGCTACACCTTC.

This chain uses TRBV9 with TRBJ1-6; 10 bases are shared with TRBD1. The CDR3 covers 15 residues. The germline V gene encodes CDR1 SGDLS and CDR2 YYNGEE. J was trimmed by 8 bases and V by 3 bases; bases with no gene match: 5. The CDR3 region has the DNA TGTGCCAGCAGCGCGACAGGGGGCTCGTATTCACCCCTCCACTTT. Amino acids: CASSATGGSYSPLHF.

The chain joins TRBV27 to TRBJ2-1; 16 bases align to TRBD2. The germline V gene encodes CDR1 MNHEY and CDR2 SMNVEV (reference sequence). This CDR3 contains 18 residues. The V gene end was trimmed by 6 bases and the J gene end by 10 bases; junction bases not matched to a gene: 15. The CDR3 DNA sequence: TGTGCCAGCAGGCGTCGCCCCGGGACTAGCGGGGGGGCAAACGAGCAGTTCTTC. Its translation: CASRRRPGTSGGANEQFF.

The V and J genes are TRBV28 and TRBJ1-5, with TRBD1 matching 12 bases. V dropped 3 bases and J dropped 3; count of bases not matched to a gene: 6. The germline V gene has CDR1 MDHEN and CDR2 SYDVKM. CDR3 length: 17 residues. The CDR3: CASSLLGQGAINQPQHF. The CDR3 bases are TGTGCCAGCAGTTTGTTGGGACAGGGGGCCATCAATCAGCCCCAGCATTTT.

The chain combines TRBV12-2 with TRBJ2-3; the table names TRBD2, a call not compared with the DNA. TRBV12-2 is given as a pseudogene. This CDR3 has 17 amino acids. The CDR3 nucleotides read TGTGCAAGTCGCTTAGCATTGACGGGTGCTAGCACAGATACGCAGTATTTT. Residues: CASRLALTGASTDTQYF.

The CDR3 protein is CASSLSRGVVYGYTF. Written as DNA, the CDR3 is TGTGCCAGCAGTTTATCTCGGGGGGTAGTCTATGGCTACACCTTC. The rearrangement joins TRBV27 to TRBJ1-2; maybe TRBD1 (5 bases). Trimming stripped 0 bases from V and 4 bases from J, with 12 bases between. Germline V CDR1 and CDR2: MNHEY, SMNVEV (reference sequence). CDR3 size: 15 residues.

V usage is TRBV6-5 and J usage is TRBJ2-2; TRBD2 might be the D (6 bases). CDR3 length: 14 amino acids. Germline V gives CDR1 MNHEY, CDR2 SVGAGI. With 6 bases removed from V and 2 bases from J, the gap between germline ends came to 10 bases. CDR3 in amino acids: CASRWDSNTGELFF. The CDR3, as DNA: TGTGCCAGCAGGTGGGACTCTAACACCGGGGAGCTGTTTTTT.

This chain connects TRBV7-6 to TRBJ2-3, with D maybe TRBD2 (6 bases). CDR3 length equals 16 residues. The germline CDR1 and CDR2 sequences are SGHVS and FNYEAQ. Deletions cut 4 bases from V and 0 bases from J, with 14 bases between. CDR3 DNA: TGTGCCAGCAGCTCGGGACTTCTACCTAGCACAGATACGCAGTATTTT. Amino acid sequence: CASSSGLLPSTDTQYF. Together with reference TRBV7-6 and TRBJ2-3, the CDR3 gives the full variable domain: GAGVSQSPRYKVTKRGQDVALRCDPISGHVSLYWYRQALGQGPEFLTYFNYEAQQDKSGLPNDRFSAERPEGSISTLTIQRTEQRDSAMYRCASSSGLLPSTDTQYFGPGTRLTVL.

The chain uses TRBV7-2 and TRBJ2-7, with 9 bases identical to TRBD2. Germline V gene data show CDR1 as SGHTA and CDR2 as FQGNSA. The CDR3 runs 17 residues. J gave up 2 bases and V 1 base, and 9 bases lay outside the gene matches. The CDR3 sequence is CASSLGGSGRSTYEQYF. In DNA form, the CDR3 reads TGTGCCAGCAGCTTAGGGGGAAGCGGGAGGTCCACCTACGAGCAGTACTTC.

This clone appeared a few times. The CDR3 DNA reads as TGTGCCAGCAGCCAAGATCTTGGAAACACCATATATTTT. As protein: CASSQDLGNTIYF. V usage is TRBV4-2 and J usage is TRBJ1-3, with unresolved D. The CDR3 is made up of 13 amino acids. Germline V gives CDR1 LGHNA, CDR2 YNFKEQ. V shed 0 bases and J shed 3 bases, with 3 bases lying between them.

This sequence joins TRBV28 and TRBJ1-6; TRBD1 aligns across 9 bases. Germline lookup yields CDR1 MDHEN and CDR2 SYDVKM. Germline trimming cut 4 bases from V and 10 bases from J; bases unmatched to any gene: 8. This CDR3 has 15 amino acids. The CDR3 region has the DNA TGTGCCAGCAGTTCTAGGACAGGGGCGATGTCACCCCTCCACTTT. Residues: CASSSRTGAMSPLHF.